This T cell receptor (beta chain) stems from a study of CD8 T cells in Susac syndrome. The wider study: Among the Susac syndrome patients who underwent sequencing, about six had clinically active disease, while about 8 of them were in remission.

The germline V gene encodes CDR1 MDHEN and CDR2 SYDVKM. The CDR3 length is 14 residues. The V and J ends lost 3 bases and 9 bases, in that order; junction bases with no gene match: 5. The authors reverse transcribed roughly 0.5 to 1 ug RNA with random hexamers. Using its own MiXCR run on the immunoSEQ multiplex PCR reads, TCRdb lists one record per CDR3 protein. The sample gives roughly 220,000 distinct CDR3 sequences, around 93% of which show up once; 0.15% is in the top ten. This rearrangement joins TRBV28 to TRBJ2-1, with 10 bases fitting TRBD2. Sequencing was carried out using CD4+ T cells from PBMCs. This receptor was taken from a human donor with Susac syndrome. The CDR3 is CASSFSGGIGEQFF. CDR3 DNA: TGTGCCAGCAGTTTTAGCGGGGGGATAGGTGAGCAGTTCTTC.